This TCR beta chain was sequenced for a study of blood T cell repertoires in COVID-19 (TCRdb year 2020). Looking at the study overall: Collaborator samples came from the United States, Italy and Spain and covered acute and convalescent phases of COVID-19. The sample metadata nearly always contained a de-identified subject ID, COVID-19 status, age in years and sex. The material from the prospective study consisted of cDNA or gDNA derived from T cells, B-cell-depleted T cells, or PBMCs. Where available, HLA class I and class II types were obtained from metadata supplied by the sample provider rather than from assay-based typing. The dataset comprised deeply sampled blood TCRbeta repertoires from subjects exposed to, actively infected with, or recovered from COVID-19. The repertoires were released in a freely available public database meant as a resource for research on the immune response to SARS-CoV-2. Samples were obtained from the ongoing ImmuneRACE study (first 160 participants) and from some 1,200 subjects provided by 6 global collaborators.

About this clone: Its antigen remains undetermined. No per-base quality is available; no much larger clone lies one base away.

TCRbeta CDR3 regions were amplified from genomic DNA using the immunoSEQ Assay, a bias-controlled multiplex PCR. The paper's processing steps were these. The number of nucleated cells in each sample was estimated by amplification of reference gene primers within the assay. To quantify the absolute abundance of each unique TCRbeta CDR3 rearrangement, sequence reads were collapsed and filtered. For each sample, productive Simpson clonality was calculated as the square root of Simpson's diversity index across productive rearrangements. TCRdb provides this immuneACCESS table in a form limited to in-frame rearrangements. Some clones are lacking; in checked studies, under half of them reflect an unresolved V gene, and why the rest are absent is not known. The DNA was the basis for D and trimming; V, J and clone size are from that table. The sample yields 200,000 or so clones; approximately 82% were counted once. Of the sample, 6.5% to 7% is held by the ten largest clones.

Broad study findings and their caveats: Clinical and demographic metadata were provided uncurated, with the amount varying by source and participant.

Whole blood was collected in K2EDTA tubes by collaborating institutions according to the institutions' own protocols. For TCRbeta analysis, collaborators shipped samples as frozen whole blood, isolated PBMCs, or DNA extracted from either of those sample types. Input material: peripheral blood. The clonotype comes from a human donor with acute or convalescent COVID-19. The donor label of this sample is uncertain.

The CDR3 corresponds to CSAPGQSEAFF. The bases are TGCAGTGCCCCCGGACAGTCTGAAGCTTTCTTT. The V and J genes are TRBV20-1 and TRBJ1-1; TRBD1 is a weak D gene call, 6 bases matching. Measured from the cysteine to the phenylalanine, the CDR3 is 11 residues long. Kept here is only the CDR3 DNA, which spans 33 bases and is read in frame from base 1. Between the V and J ends, shortened by 6 bases and 6 bases respectively, the junction contains 11 bases. In the germline V gene (reference sequence), CDR1 corresponds to DFQATT and CDR2 to SNEGSKA.